The clone carrying this TCR beta chain appeared many times. The record originates from a study of blood T cell repertoires in COVID-19. Study overall: T cells, B-cell-depleted T cells, or PBMCs provided the cDNA or gDNA that served as material.

The CDR3 length is 18 residues. Germline lookup yields CDR1 SGHVS and CDR2 FQNEAQ. V dropped 5 bases and J dropped 1; count of bases not matched to a gene: 11. As processed by the authors: For nucleated cells, counts were estimated from reference gene primer amplification. The method was immunoSEQ multiplex PCR; TCRdb's version includes in-frame clones alone and lacks a portion of them. V, J and clone size derive from that table, while D and trimming were established from the DNA sequence. The sample carries some 380,000 clones, 70% to 90% recorded once. Two negative PCRs, clearance, or symptom resolution characterized the recovered Cohort 3 donors.

The receptor was isolated from a man aged 30 to 45 who had recovered from COVID-19. Specimen: PBMCs or T cells enriched from blood (not recorded which). The chain recombines TRBV7-8 with TRBJ2-4; the match to TRBD1 covers 10 bases. For the CDR3, the DNA is TGTGCCAGCAGCGACCGGGACAGGGGAGTTCTGGCCAAAAACATTCAGTACTTC. Encoded protein: CASSDRDRGVLAKNIQYF.